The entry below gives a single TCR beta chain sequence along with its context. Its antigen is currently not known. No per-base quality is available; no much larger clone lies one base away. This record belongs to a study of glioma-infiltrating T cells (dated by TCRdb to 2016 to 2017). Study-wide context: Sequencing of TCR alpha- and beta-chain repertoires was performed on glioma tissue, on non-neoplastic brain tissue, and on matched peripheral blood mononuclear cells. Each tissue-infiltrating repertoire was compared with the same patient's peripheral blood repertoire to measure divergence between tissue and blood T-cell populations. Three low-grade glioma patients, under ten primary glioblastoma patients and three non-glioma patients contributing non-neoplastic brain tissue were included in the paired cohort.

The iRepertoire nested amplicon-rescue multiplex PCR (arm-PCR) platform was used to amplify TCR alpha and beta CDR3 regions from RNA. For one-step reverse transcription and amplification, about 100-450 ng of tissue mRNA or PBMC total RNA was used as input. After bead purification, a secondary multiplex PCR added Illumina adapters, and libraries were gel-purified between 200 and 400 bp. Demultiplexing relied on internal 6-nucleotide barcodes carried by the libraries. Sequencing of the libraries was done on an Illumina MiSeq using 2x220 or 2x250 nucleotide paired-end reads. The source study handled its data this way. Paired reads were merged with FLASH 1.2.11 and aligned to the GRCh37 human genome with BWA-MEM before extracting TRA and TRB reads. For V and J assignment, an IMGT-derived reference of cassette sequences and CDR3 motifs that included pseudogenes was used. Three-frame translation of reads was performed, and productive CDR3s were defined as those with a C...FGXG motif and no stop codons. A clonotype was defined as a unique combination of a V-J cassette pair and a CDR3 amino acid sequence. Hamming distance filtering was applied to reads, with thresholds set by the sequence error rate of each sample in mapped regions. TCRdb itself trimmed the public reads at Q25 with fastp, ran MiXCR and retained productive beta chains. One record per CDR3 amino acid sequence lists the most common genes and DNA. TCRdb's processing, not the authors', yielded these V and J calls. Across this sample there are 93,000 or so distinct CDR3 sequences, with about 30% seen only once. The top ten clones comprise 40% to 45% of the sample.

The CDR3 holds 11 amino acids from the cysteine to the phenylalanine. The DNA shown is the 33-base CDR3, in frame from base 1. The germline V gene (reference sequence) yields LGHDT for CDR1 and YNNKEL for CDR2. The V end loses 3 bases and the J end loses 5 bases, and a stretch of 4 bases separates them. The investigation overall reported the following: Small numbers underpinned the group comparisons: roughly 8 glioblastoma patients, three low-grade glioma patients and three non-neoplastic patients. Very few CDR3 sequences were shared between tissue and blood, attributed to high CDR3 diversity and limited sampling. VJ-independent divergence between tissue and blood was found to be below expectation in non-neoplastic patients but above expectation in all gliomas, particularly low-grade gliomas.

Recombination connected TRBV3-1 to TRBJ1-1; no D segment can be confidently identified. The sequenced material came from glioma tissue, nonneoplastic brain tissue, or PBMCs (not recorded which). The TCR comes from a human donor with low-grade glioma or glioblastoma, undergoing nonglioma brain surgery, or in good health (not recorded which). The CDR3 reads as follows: CASSQPTEAFF. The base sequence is TGTGCCAGCAGCCAGCCAACTGAAGCTTTCTTT.